One sample yielded the 22 T cell receptor beta chains listed below, sequenced in a study of vaccination and CD4 T cells after COVID-19. Their recognized antigens are unknown. Treatment given: roughly 11-day PBMC culture with coronavirus spike peptide pools or control peptides (ViraFEST assay). Oncomine TCR Beta short-read sequencing was applied to DNA from cultured CD4+ T cells. Via MiXCR, TCRdb re-called the PCR reads, giving one row per CDR3 protein. In the table there are 9,500 or so distinct CDR3 sequences, around a third of which are singletons. The source was CD4+ T cells from blood, cultured in vitro, collected after SARS-CoV-2 vaccination. These TCRs come from a human donor who had recovered from COVID-19.

By share, this clonotype counts as large (0.1 to 1%). The chain is built from TRBV6-1 and TRBJ1-5; D ambiguous. The germline V and J ends were trimmed by 5 bases and 5 bases, with 10 bases remaining between them. The length of the CDR3 is 13 residues. The germline gives CDR1 MNHNS, CDR2 SASEGT. The CDR3 region is CASSPYLHQPQHF. The DNA of the CDR3 is TGTGCCAGCAGTCCCTATCTACATCAGCCCCAGCATTTT.

The V call is TRBV19, the J call TRBJ1-1; 9 positions match TRBD1. Trimming cost V 6 bases and J 4 bases; bases outside gene matches: 6. The CDR3 is 14 residues long. Germline V lookup: CDR1 LNHDA, CDR2 SQIVND (reference sequence). Here the CDR3 reads CASSPTGGFTEAFF. CDR3 nucleotides: TGTGCCAGTAGCCCAACAGGGGGCTTCACTGAAGCTTTCTTT.

This clonotype turned up a few times. CDR3 bases: TGTGCCACCAGCAGGGGGGGACAGGGGGAACGCGAGCAGTACTTC. As protein: CATSRGGQGEREQYF. The chain combines TRBV15 with TRBJ2-7; 11 positions agree with TRBD1. V was pared by 3 bases and J by 6 bases, with 7 bases of the junction left unmatched. CDR3 length equals 15 residues. CDR1 LNHNV and CDR2 YYDKDF come from the germline V gene (reference sequence).

This chain joins TRBV19 and TRBJ2-5; 8 bases are a match to TRBD2. After removal of 9 bases from V and 4 bases from J, the junction contained 13 bases not matched to a gene. CDR3 length: 15 residues. Germline CDR1 is LNHDA and CDR2 is SQIVND (reference sequence). The CDR3, as DNA: TGTGCCAGCTCCGAGGTTGCGGGGGGTAGAGAGACCCAGTACTTC. This gives the protein CASSEVAGGRETQYF. The full variable domain, completed using reference TRBV19 and TRBJ2-5, is DGGITQSPKYLFRKEGQNVTLSCEQNLNHDAMYWYRQDPGQGLRLIYYSQIVNDFQKGDIAEGYSVSREKKESFPLTVTSAQKNPTAFYLCASSEVAGGRETQYFGPGTRLLVL.

This clonotype occurred a few times. The chain recombines TRBV7-9 with TRBJ2-3; 11 nucleotides line up with TRBD1. CDR3 length: 18 residues. In germline, CDR1 is SEHNR, CDR2 FQNEAQ (reference sequence). Losses at the gene ends were 5 bases for V and 4 bases for J; bases not matched to a gene: 14. The CDR3 nucleotides read TGTGCCAGCAGCGACTGGACAGGGGGCAAGGTTATCGCAGATACGCAGTATTTT. This translates into CASSDWTGGKVIADTQYF.

V is TRBV19 and J is TRBJ2-1; no reliable D call. CDR3 length: 15 amino acids. V shed 5 bases and J shed 4 bases, with 15 bases lying between them. Per the germline V gene, CDR1 is LNHDA and CDR2 is SQIVND (reference sequence). CDR3 sequence: CASSQNPTVYNEQFF. The CDR3 region has the DNA TGTGCCAGTAGTCAAAACCCGACGGTGTACAATGAGCAGTTCTTC.

By its share, this clonotype is medium-sized. The chain is built from TRBV4-3 and TRBJ2-3; 12 nucleotides match TRBD1. Trimming removed 4 bases from V and 6 bases from J; junction bases left unmatched: 11. The CDR3 loop spans 17 amino acids. CDR1 is LGHNA and CDR2 is YSLEER in the germline V gene. The CDR3 loop is CASSLRPGQGASDTQYF. The CDR3, as DNA: TGCGCCAGCAGCCTACGCCCGGGACAGGGGGCGAGTGATACGCAGTATTTT.

This clonotype showed up just once. The J gene is TRBJ2-1, the V gene TRBV28; TRBD2 matches at 12 bases. In germline, CDR1 is MDHEN, CDR2 SYDVKM. The CDR3 is 15 amino acids. The V and J ends lost 6 bases and 4 bases, in that order; junction bases with no gene match: 4. CDR3 in DNA: TGTGCCAGCAGGCTAGCGGGAGGGCCGTACAATGAGCAGTTCTTC. It specifies CASRLAGGPYNEQFF.

The V and J genes are TRBV12-3 or TRBV12-4 and TRBJ2-5; 12 bases map to TRBD2. J lost 2 bases, V lost 6 bases, and 7 bases had no gene match. There are 16 residues in the CDR3. The CDR3 spells CASRTSGRKGQETQYF. The CDR3 DNA sequence: TGTGCCAGCAGGACTAGCGGGAGAAAAGGGCAAGAGACCCAGTACTTC.

J is TRBJ2-2 and V is TRBV7-8; TRBD2 aligns across 15 bases. The CDR3 runs 18 residues. Unmatched junction bases numbered 8, after V lost 2 bases and J lost 7 bases. The germline V gene encodes CDR1 SGHVS and CDR2 FQNEAQ. The CDR3 coding sequence is TGTGCCAGCAGCTTACCAGGACTAGCGGGAGGGCCCGGCGGGGAGCTGTTTTTT. It codes for CASSLPGLAGGPGGELFF.

J is TRBJ1-1 and V is TRBV2; weak D call: TRBD1 (6 bases). CDR3 length: 16 residues. V was cut by 6 bases and J by 0 bases, with 17 bases left in between. CDR1 SNHLY and CDR2 FYNNEI come from the germline V gene. The CDR3 DNA follows: TGTGCCAGCAGCCGCGCGAGAACAGGGATGAACACTGAAGCTTTCTTT. It yields the protein CASSRARTGMNTEAFF.

This clonotype is labeled as medium-sized (0.01 to 0.1%). This chain joins TRBV4-3 and TRBJ1-1, with no clear D. This CDR3 comprises 14 residues. The V gene lost 4 bases and the J gene lost 1 base, with 10 bases spanning the gap. Germline CDR1 is LGHNA and CDR2 is YSLEER. The CDR3 spells CASSREARNTEAFF. CDR3 sequence (DNA): TGCGCCAGCAGCCGCGAGGCGAGGAACACTGAAGCTTTCTTT.

The gene calls are TRBV18 and TRBJ1-5, with 8 bases fitting TRBD1. The germline gives CDR1 KGHSH, CDR2 LQKENI. V lost 6 bases, J lost 1 base, and 8 bases stayed unmatched. CDR3 size: 16 residues. The CDR3 region has the DNA TGTGCCAGCTCGCAGCAGGGGGCGCGGAGCAATCAGCCCCAGCATTTT. Amino acids: CASSQQGARSNQPQHF.

This clonotype has just a few counts. This chain connects TRBV27 to TRBJ2-7; 8 positions match TRBD1. The germline gives CDR1 MNHEY, CDR2 SMNVEV (reference sequence). This CDR3 region has 16 residues. Trimming at V came to 5 bases and at J to 4 bases, leaving 13 bases not matched to a gene. CDR3 sequence reads: CASSHASGGGRYEQYF. CDR3 nucleotide sequence: TGTGCCAGCAGTCACGCTTCAGGGGGCGGTAGGTACGAGCAGTACTTC.

The chain carries TRBV4-3 and TRBJ2-2, with D possibly TRBD2 on 5 matching bases. Germline V gives CDR1 LGHNA, CDR2 YSLEER. The V end lost 4 bases, the J end lost 3 bases, and 12 bases lay between the germline ends. This CDR3 has 15 amino acids. As DNA, the CDR3 is TGCGCCAGCAGCCTAATCGCCGGGGACACCGGGGAGCTGTTTTTT. This codes for CASSLIAGDTGELFF.

The rearrangement joins TRBV7-2 to TRBJ1-6, with 7 nucleotides matching TRBD1. The J segment lost 14 bases and the V segment lost 5 bases, leaving 12 bases of the junction unmatched. Germline CDR1 and CDR2: SGHTA and FQGNSA. The CDR3 is 14 amino acids. CDR3: CASSPLGGATALHF. The DNA for the CDR3 is TGTGCCAGCAGCCCCTTAGGGGGCGCAACGGCCCTCCACTTT.

Note on this clonotype: Mismatch with germline at one junction end may stem from a read error. Here the CDR3 reads CVSGRVSTDTQYF. CDR3 DNA sequence: TGCGTTAGCGGGAGGGTAAGCACAGATACGCAGTATTTT. The rearrangement links TRBV28 to TRBJ2-3, with 11 bases matching TRBD2. Germline CDR1 MDHEN, CDR2 SYDVKM. This CDR3 region has 13 residues.

This chain links TRBV9 with TRBJ1-2; D is undetermined. The V end lost 4 bases, the J end lost 5 bases, and 12 bases lay between the germline ends. This CDR3 has 13 amino acids. Germline lookup yields CDR1 SGDLS and CDR2 YYNGEE. The CDR3 sequence is CASSPGSEYGYTF. CDR3 bases: TGTGCCAGCAGCCCGGGGTCAGAGTATGGCTACACCTTC. The full variable domain, with the rest looked up from reference TRBV9 and TRBJ1-2, is DSGVTQTPKHLITATGQRVTLRCSPRSGDLSVYWYQQSLDQGLQFLIQYYNGEERAKGNILERFSAQQFPDLHSELNLSSLELGDSALYFCASSPGSEYGYTFGSGTRLTVV.

The genes are TRBV18 and TRBJ2-5; no firm D call. The CDR3 sequence is 16 residues long. Germline CDR1 and CDR2: KGHSH and LQKENI. V was trimmed by 1 base and J by 1 base, leaving 13 bases between them. DNA of the CDR3: TGTGCCAGCTCACCACTGCCCCCGCGGTCCCAAGAGACCCAGTACTTC. Its protein product is CASSPLPPRSQETQYF.

This clonotype was seen only a few times. V and J are TRBV28 and TRBJ1-2, with a tentative D call TRBD1 (6 bases). The CDR3 has 14 residues. Trimming left V 4 bases short and J 4 bases short, with 13 bases between. CDR1 and CDR2 from the germline V gene are MDHEN and SYDVKM. The CDR3 nucleotides read TGTGCCAGCAGTTCGCAGGGGCGAATCTATGGCTACACCTTC. It is translated as CASSSQGRIYGYTF.

The chain employs TRBV5-8 and TRBJ1-5; TRBD1 agrees at 9 bases. The CDR3 contains 17 residues. Germline V CDR1 and CDR2: SGHTS, YDEGEE. With V trimmed by 3 bases and J by 0 bases, 7 bases remained unmatched. For the CDR3, the DNA is TGTGCCAGCAGCTGGACAGGGGAAGCCTATAGCAATCAGCCCCAGCATTTT. It codes for CASSWTGEAYSNQPQHF.

This chain joins TRBV6-2 or TRBV6-3 and TRBJ1-2, with 8 positions matching TRBD1. The CDR3 is made up of 13 amino acids. CDR1 is MNHEY and CDR2 is SVGEGT in the germline V gene. The J segment lost 7 bases and the V segment lost 6 bases, leaving 7 bases of the junction unmatched. CDR3 DNA sequence: TGTGCCAGCAGCCCACAGGGGGAATCTGGCTACACCTTC. It yields the protein CASSPQGESGYTF.